This TCR beta chain was observed in a study of T cell responses to AZD1222 COVID-19 vaccine. Sequencing used immunoSEQ multiplex PCR; TCRdb keeps in-frame clones, though not all of them. The top ten hold 14% of the sample, which has 15,000 or so clones, approximately 80% seen once. This receptor was obtained from an adult who received the AZD1222 COVID-19 vaccine. The sample was peripheral blood, taken 28 days after the second AZD1222 dose.

The CDR3 region is CASSLWTGRNTGELFF. CDR3 sequence (DNA): TGTGCCAGCAGCCTATGGACAGGTCGAAACACCGGGGAGCTGTTTTTT. The chain recombines TRBV7-8 with TRBJ2-2; 7 bases fit TRBD1. Per the germline V gene, CDR1 is SGHVS and CDR2 is FQNEAQ. This CDR3 is built from 16 residues. The V and J ends lost 5 bases and 2 bases, in that order; junction bases with no gene match: 8.